This passage covers 14 T cell receptor beta chains from one sample sequenced in a study of T cell responses to AZD1222 COVID-19 vaccine. Data came from immunoSEQ multiplex PCR; TCRdb stores just in-frame clones and leaves some out. The sample yields 150,000 to 200,000 clones, 85% to 95% seen once. The sample was peripheral blood, taken on day 0 of AZD1222 vaccination. Receptors originate from an adult in good health.

J is TRBJ1-5 and V is TRBV19, with D hard to call. V lost 8 bases and J lost 0, with 20 bases in between. The CDR3 is 17 residues long. The germline CDR1 and CDR2 sequences are LNHDA and SQIVND (reference sequence). CDR3 nucleotide sequence: TGTGCCAGTGGACCTCCAGCAGGTGTGGATAGCAATCAGCCCCAGCATTTT. Protein sequence: CASGPPAGVDSNQPQHF.

This chain connects TRBV3-1 (or the pseudogene TRBV3-2) to TRBJ2-4; D possibly uses TRBD1 or TRBD2 (5 bases each). The V gene's germline CDR1 is LGHDT and CDR2 YNNKEL (reference sequence). CDR3 length: 14 amino acids. Between the trimmed V and J ends, which lost 4 bases and 4 bases, there was a span of 11 bases. CDR3 DNA sequence: TGTGCCAGCAGCCTGGCCGAGGGGAAAAACATTCAGTACTTC. Translating it yields CASSLAEGKNIQYF.

The chain links TRBV19 to TRBJ2-1; 9 bases line up with TRBD1. The CDR3 is 14 amino acids. Germline CDR1 is LNHDA and CDR2 is SQIVND (reference sequence). The V and J ends lost 5 bases and 5 bases, in that order; junction bases with no gene match: 4. The CDR3 region has the DNA TGTGCCAGTAGTTGGGGACAGGGCAACAATGAGCAGTTCTTC. Translating gives CASSWGQGNNEQFF.

The V call is TRBV6-5, the J call TRBJ1-2; a weak D match, TRBD1 (6 bases). CDR3 size: 11 residues. V lost 8 bases to trimming and J lost 4 bases, with 8 bases between them. The germline V gene has CDR1 MNHEY and CDR2 SVGAGI. CDR3 sequence: CASSGAYGYTF. The DNA for the CDR3 is TGTGCCAGCTCGGGGGCCTATGGCTACACCTTC.

The rearrangement joins TRBV6-5 to TRBJ2-7; D gene ambiguous. The length of the CDR3 is 14 residues. CDR1 is MNHEY and CDR2 is SVGAGI in the germline V gene. V was pared by 3 bases and J by 3 bases, with 12 bases between. The CDR3 coding sequence is TGTGCCAGCAGTTATTTAGGGCCGGGCTACGAGCAGTACTTC. Encoded protein: CASSYLGPGYEQYF.

The rearrangement uses TRBV5-1 and TRBJ1-4; D may be TRBD1 (5 bases). V lost 8 bases to trimming and J lost 4 bases, with 15 bases between them. This CDR3 contains 14 residues. Per germline, CDR1 SGHRS and CDR2 YFSETQ. CDR3 sequence: CASSLGAFNEKLFF. DNA for the CDR3: TGCGCCAGTTCATTAGGGGCTTTTAATGAAAAACTGTTTTTT.

The chain has TRBV9 and TRBJ2-7; D is unresolved. This CDR3 spans 14 amino acids. In germline, CDR1 is SGDLS, CDR2 YYNGEE. With 2 bases removed from V and 0 bases from J, the gap between germline ends came to 9 bases. CDR3 sequence reads: CASSVGQFSYEQYF. The DNA of the CDR3 is TGTGCCAGCAGCGTGGGTCAATTCTCCTACGAGCAGTACTTC. The full variable domain, completed using reference TRBV9 and TRBJ2-7, is DSGVTQTPKHLITATGQRVTLRCSPRSGDLSVYWYQQSLDQGLQFLIQYYNGEERAKGNILERFSAQQFPDLHSELNLSSLELGDSALYFCASSVGQFSYEQYFGPGTRLTVT.

The J gene is TRBJ2-3, the V gene TRBV7-6; a possible D gene is TRBD2 (5 bases). Germline V gene data show CDR1 as SGHVS and CDR2 as FNYEAQ. The CDR3 extends over 15 amino acids. V lost 3 bases, J lost 1 base, and 11 bases lay in between. In DNA form, the CDR3 reads TGTGCCAGCAGCTTGAGGAGCGGCCGCACAGATACGCAGTATTTT. Its protein product is CASSLRSGRTDTQYF.

The V gene is TRBV4-3, the J gene TRBJ1-3, with D perhaps matching TRBD1 (5 bases). V was clipped by 4 bases and J by 4 bases, with 23 bases between them. CDR3 length: 18 residues. From germline, CDR1 is LGHNA and CDR2 YSLEER. The CDR3 nucleotides read TGCGCCAGCAGCCGCGGAATAGGGAAGGGGCAATCAGGAAACACCATATATTTT. This sequence encodes CASSRGIGKGQSGNTIYF.

This chain links TRBV4-1 with TRBJ1-1, with D tentatively TRBD1 (5 bases). This CDR3 has 16 residues. Per the germline V gene, CDR1 is MGHRA and CDR2 is YSYEKL. Between the trimmed V and J ends, which lost 3 bases and 4 bases, there was a span of 18 bases. CDR3 bases: TGCGCCAGCAGCCATAGAAGGACACCCCTGGGCACTGAAGCTTTCTTT. Translation gives CASSHRRTPLGTEAFF.

V gene TRBV4-1 combines with J gene TRBJ1-2; 7 bases map to TRBD1. V lost 0 bases to trimming and J lost 4 bases; unmatched junction nucleotides: 17. Germline CDR1 reads MGHRA; CDR2 reads YSYEKL. The CDR3 spans 19 residues. For the CDR3, the DNA is TGCGCCAGCAGCCAAGAGTTTAGTGGACAGGTCCGTACAAGCTATGGCTACACCTTC. It is translated as CASSQEFSGQVRTSYGYTF.

The gene calls are TRBV4-2 and TRBJ1-6; 7 bases match TRBD1. Per the germline V gene, CDR1 is LGHNA and CDR2 is YNFKEQ. CDR3 length equals 18 residues. V lost 0 bases, J lost 0 bases, and 5 bases stayed unmatched. CDR3 nucleotides: TGTGCCAGCAGCCAAGAAGTACAGGGGAGCTCCTATAATTCACCCCTCCACTTT. Residues: CASSQEVQGSSYNSPLHF.

The chain links TRBV7-3 to TRBJ2-3, with a possible D match to TRBD2 (7 bases). Per germline, CDR1 SGHTA and CDR2 FQGTGA. V lost 4 bases and J lost 5, with 16 bases in between. This CDR3 has 15 residues. The CDR3 DNA reads as TGTGCCAGCAGCTACCCTGGGGGGGCAGGAGATACGCAGTATTTT. This encodes CASSYPGGAGDTQYF.

This chain connects TRBV7-2 to TRBJ1-1; 9 bases are a match to TRBD1. CDR1 and CDR2 (germline): SGHTA, FQGNSA. The CDR3 is 16 residues long. Germline trimming cut 1 base from V and 10 bases from J; bases unmatched to any gene: 13. The CDR3 nucleotides are TGTGCCAGCAGCTTAGGGGGACAGGGTAGGTCAGTGGGAGCTTTCTTT. It codes for CASSLGGQGRSVGAFF.